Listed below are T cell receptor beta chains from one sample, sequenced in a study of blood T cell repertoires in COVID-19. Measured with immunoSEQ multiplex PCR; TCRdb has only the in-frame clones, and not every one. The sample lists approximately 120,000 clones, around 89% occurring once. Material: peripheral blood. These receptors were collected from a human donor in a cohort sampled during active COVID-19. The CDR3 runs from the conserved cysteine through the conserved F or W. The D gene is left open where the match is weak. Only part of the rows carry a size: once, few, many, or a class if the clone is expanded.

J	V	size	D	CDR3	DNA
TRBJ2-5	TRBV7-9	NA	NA	CASSSTERGETQYF	TGTGCCAGCAGCTCGACTGAACGAGGAGAGACCCAGTACTTC
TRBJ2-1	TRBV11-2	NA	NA	CASSWRTGGGSSYNEQFF	TGTGCCAGCAGCTGGCGTACGGGGGGCGGCAGCTCCTACAATGAGCAGTTCTTC
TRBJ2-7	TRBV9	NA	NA	CASSVEGGPYEQYF	TGTGCCAGCAGCGTGGAGGGGGGGCCCTACGAGCAGTACTTC
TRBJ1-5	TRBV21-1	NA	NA	CASSISSGPDHARGISNQPQHF	TGTGCCAGCAGCATCTCCTCCGGGCCGGATCACGCCCGGGGGATTAGCAATCAGCCCCAGCATTTT
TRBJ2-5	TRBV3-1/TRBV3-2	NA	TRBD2	CARLAGQETQYF	TGTGCCAGGTTAGCGGGGCAAGAGACCCAGTACTTC
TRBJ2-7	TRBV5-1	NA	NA	CASSLAGLPYEQYF	TGCGCCAGCAGCTTGGCCGGTCTGCCATACGAGCAGTACTTC
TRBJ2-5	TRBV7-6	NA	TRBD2	CASSFKTSGNQETQYF	TGTGCCAGCAGCTTTAAGACTAGCGGAAACCAAGAGACCCAGTACTTC
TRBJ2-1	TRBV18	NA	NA	CASSPEEPKQFF	TGTGCCAGCTCACCAGAGGAGCCGAAGCAGTTCTTC
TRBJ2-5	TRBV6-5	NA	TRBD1	CASSPARGETQYF	TGTGCCAGCAGCCCCGCCAGGGGGGAGACCCAGTACTTC
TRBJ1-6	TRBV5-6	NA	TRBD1	CASSPHRDRALHF	TGTGCCAGCAGCCCACACCGGGACAGGGCCCTCCACTTT
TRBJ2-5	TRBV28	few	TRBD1	CASSTPGTGGETQYF	TGTGCCAGCAGTACTCCCGGGACAGGGGGAGAGACCCAGTACTTC
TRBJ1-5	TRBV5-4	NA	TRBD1	CASSFPGGPQHF	TGTGCCAGCAGCTTCCCAGGGGGGCCCCAGCATTTT
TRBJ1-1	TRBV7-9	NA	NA	CASSLAGGREAFF	TGTGCCAGCAGCTTAGCCGGGGGGCGGGAAGCTTTCTTT
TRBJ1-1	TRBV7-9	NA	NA	CASSLGGGVTEAFF	TGTGCCAGCAGCTTAGGTGGGGGGGTCACTGAAGCTTTCTTT
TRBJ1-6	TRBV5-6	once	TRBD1	CASSPGQGRNSPLHF	TGTGCCAGCAGCCCGGGACAGGGCCGCAATTCACCCCTCCACTTT
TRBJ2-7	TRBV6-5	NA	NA	CASGRTESYEQYF	TGTGCCAGCGGCCGGACAGAGTCCTACGAGCAGTACTTC
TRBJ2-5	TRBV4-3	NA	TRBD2	CASSQWLAGGQETQYF	TGCGCCAGCAGCCAATGGCTAGCGGGAGGCCAAGAGACCCAGTACTTC
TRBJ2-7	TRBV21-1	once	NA	CASSKEASRLAGPTYEQYF	TGTGCCAGCAGCAAAGAGGCGTCAAGACTAGCGGGACCAACCTACGAGCAGTACTTC
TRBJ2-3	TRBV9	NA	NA	CASSVADTQYF	TGTGCCAGCAGCGTCGCAGATACGCAGTATTTT
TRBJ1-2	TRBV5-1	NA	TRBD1	CASRDGGDSNYGYTF	TGCGCCAGTCGAGACGGGGGGGACAGTAACTATGGCTACACCTTC
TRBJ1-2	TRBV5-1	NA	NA	CASSLGLLTSLESNYGYTF	TGCGCCAGCAGCTTGGGACTCTTAACTTCCCTTGAATCTAACTATGGCTACACCTTC
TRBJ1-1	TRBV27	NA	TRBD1	CASSWGQGITEAFF	TGTGCCAGCAGTTGGGGACAGGGTATCACTGAAGCTTTCTTT
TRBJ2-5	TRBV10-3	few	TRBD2	CAISESSASGVQETQYF	TGTGCCATCAGTGAGTCGAGCGCTAGCGGGGTCCAAGAGACCCAGTACTTC
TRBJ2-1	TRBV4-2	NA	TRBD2	CASRAGTSAINEQFF	TGTGCCAGCCGTGCCGGGACTAGCGCGATCAATGAGCAGTTCTTC
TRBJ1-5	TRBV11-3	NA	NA	CASSLGGAGQPQHF	TGTGCCAGCAGCTTAGGTGGGGCCGGACAGCCCCAGCATTTT
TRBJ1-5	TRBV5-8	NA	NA	CASSSGRYSNQPQHF	TGTGCCAGCAGCTCTGGGCGATATAGCAATCAGCCCCAGCATTTT
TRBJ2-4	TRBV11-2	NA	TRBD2	CASSAGTSGGATKNIQYF	TGTGCCAGCAGCGCCGGGACTAGCGGGGGGGCGACCAAAAACATTCAGTACTTC
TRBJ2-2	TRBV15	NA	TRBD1	CATSSTGERAGELFF	TGTGCCACCAGCAGTACAGGGGAACGGGCCGGGGAGCTGTTTTTT
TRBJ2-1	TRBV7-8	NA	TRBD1	CASSLLGQGRDEQFF	TGTGCCAGCAGCTTATTGGGACAGGGTAGGGATGAGCAGTTCTTC
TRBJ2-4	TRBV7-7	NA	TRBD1	CASSLDRDRELAKNIQYF	TGTGCTAGCAGCTTAGATAGGGACAGAGAGCTAGCCAAAAACATTCAGTACTTC
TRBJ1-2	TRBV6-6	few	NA	CASSKGLANYGYTF	TGTGCCAGCAGTAAGGGGTTAGCTAACTATGGCTACACCTTC
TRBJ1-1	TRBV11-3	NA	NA	CASRRENARGFTEAFF	TGTGCCAGCAGAAGGGAAAATGCCAGGGGCTTCACTGAAGCTTTCTTT
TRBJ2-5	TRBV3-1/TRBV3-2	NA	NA	CASSLNRDFQETQYF	TGTGCCAGCAGTCTAAACAGGGATTTTCAAGAGACCCAGTACTTC
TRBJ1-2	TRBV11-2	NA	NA	CASSLGHNYGYTF	TGTGCCAGCAGCCTGGGACACAACTATGGCTACACCTTC
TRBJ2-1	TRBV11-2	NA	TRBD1	CASSSLGQGGNEQFF	TGTGCCAGCAGCTCCTTGGGACAGGGGGGTAATGAGCAGTTCTTC
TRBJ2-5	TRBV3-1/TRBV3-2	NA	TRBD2	CASSQGLAGGLPGAQYF	TGTGCCAGCAGCCAAGGTTTAGCGGGGGGCCTCCCCGGGGCCCAGTACTTC
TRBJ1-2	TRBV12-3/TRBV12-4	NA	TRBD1	CASSPGQFGYTF	TGTGCCAGCAGTCCGGGACAGTTCGGCTACACCTTC
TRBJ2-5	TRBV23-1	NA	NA	CASSQLRAGFQETQYF	TGCGCCAGCAGTCAATTGAGGGCGGGGTTTCAAGAGACCCAGTACTTC
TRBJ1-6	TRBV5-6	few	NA	CASSFAGPNSPLHF	TGTGCCAGCAGCTTTGCGGGGCCTAATTCACCCCTCCACTTT
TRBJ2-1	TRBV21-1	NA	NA	CASSPFPGNEQFF	TGTGCCAGCAGCCCCTTCCCAGGGAATGAGCAGTTCTTC
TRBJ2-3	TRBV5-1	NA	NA	CASSVQVTDTQYF	TGCGCCAGCAGCGTTCAGGTCACAGATACGCAGTATTTT
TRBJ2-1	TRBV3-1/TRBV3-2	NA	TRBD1	CASSQEGQGYEQFF	TGTGCCAGCAGCCAAGAGGGACAGGGATATGAGCAGTTCTTC
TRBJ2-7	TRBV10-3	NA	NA	CAISESSYEQYF	TGTGCCATCAGTGAGAGCTCATACGAGCAGTACTTC
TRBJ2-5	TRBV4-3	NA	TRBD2	CASSQASTSGRLAGETQYF	TGCGCCAGCAGCCAAGCCTCGACTAGCGGGAGGTTGGCTGGAGAGACCCAGTACTTC
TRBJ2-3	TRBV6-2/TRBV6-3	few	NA	CASSYFNRVYTDTQYF	TGTGCCAGCAGTTACTTTAACAGGGTGTACACAGATACGCAGTATTTT
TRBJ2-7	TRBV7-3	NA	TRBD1	CASSLEQGRYEQYF	TGTGCCAGCAGCCTCGAACAGGGGCGGTACGAGCAGTACTTC
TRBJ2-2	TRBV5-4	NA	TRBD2	CASSLVAGGPGELFF	TGTGCCAGCAGCTTGGTGGCGGGGGGGCCCGGGGAGCTGTTTTTT